Reported below is one T cell receptor (beta chain). What it binds is not known. These data come from a study of T cells in Graves' hyperthyroidism and ophthalmopathy. Notes on the study in general: Through a model of 13 V-J features, ophthalmopathy was separated from stable hyperthyroidism. Ophthalmopathy, which appeared later, was predicted by the model a median roughly 6.4 months before onset. Most expanded thyroid clonotypes above 0.001 recurred in blood.

Using RNA transcripts as the source, TCR beta CDR3 regions were amplified. First-round RT-PCR of the TCR CDR3 relied on the HTBI primer set. TCRdb used MiXCR to reprocess the multiplex PCR reads, holding one entry per CDR3 protein. The sample includes some 400,000 distinct CDR3 sequences, roughly 13% of them seen just once. Exclusion criteria comprised uncontrolled infection, other autoimmune disease, pregnancy or lactation. Germline V lookup: CDR1 MDHEN, CDR2 SYDVKM. The CDR3 covers 16 residues. V was clipped by 7 bases and J by 1 base, with 20 bases between them. The sample was blood. The TCR originated in a man aged 25 to 40 with Graves' hyperthyroidism that later progressed to Graves' ophthalmopathy. This sequence joins TRBV28 and TRBJ2-7, with D perhaps matching TRBD1 or TRBD2 (5 bases each). The CDR3 sequence is CASNQANSGRSYEQYF. The CDR3 DNA reads TGTGCCAGCAACCAAGCCAACTCAGGGAGATCCTACGAGCAGTACTTC.